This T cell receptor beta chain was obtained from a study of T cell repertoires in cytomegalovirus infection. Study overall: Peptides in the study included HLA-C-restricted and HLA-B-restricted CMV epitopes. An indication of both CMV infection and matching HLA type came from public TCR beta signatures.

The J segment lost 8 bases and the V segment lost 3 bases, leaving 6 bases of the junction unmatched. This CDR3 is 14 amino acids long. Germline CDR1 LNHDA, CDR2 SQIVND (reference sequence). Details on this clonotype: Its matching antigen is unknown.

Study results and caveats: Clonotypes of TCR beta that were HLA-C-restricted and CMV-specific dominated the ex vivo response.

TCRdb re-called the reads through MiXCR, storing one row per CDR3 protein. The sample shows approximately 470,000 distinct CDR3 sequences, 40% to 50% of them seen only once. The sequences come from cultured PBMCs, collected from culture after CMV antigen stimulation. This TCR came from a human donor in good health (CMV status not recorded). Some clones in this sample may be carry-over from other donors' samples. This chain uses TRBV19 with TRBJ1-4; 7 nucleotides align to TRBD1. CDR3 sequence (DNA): TGTGCCAGTAGTATTGGGCCAGGGGGAGAAAAACTGTTTTTT. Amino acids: CASSIGPGGEKLFF.